This is a list of T cell receptor beta chains from one sample in a study of cytomegalovirus exposure and HLA in healthy donors. The protocol was immunoSEQ multiplex PCR, while the TCRdb copy is restricted to in-frame clones and leaves out a portion. The data hold 100,000 to 150,000 clones, with roughly 71% observed a single time. The source material was PBMCs. Every receptor here comes from a woman in her forties in good health and CMV-seropositive. The CDR3 runs from the conserved cysteine through the conserved F or W. The D gene is left open where the match is weak. Clone size appears in some rows only: once, few, many, or a class for an expanded clone.

TRBJ2-7 TRBV5-4 . TRBD1 TGTGCCAGCATCTGGGACAGGGGGCACTACGAGCAGTACTTC CASIWDRGHYEQYF
TRBJ1-2 TRBV30 . . TGTGCCTGGAGTGGGGGAGTAGGGGGCTACACCTTC CAWSGGVGGYTF
TRBJ2-3 TRBV9 few . TGTGCCAGCAGCGAACGGTCTGCTGTAGATACGCAGTATTTT CASSERSAVDTQYF
TRBJ2-3 TRBV6-4 once TRBD2 TGTGCCAGCAGTCCGGAAGCGGGAGGGATTCCAGATACGCAGTATTTT CASSPEAGGIPDTQYF
TRBJ2-6 TRBV28 . . TGTGCCAGCAGTAGATCAGGGACAGGGGCCAACGTCCTGACTTTC CASSRSGTGANVLTF
TRBJ2-7 TRBV7-8 . TRBD2 TGTGCCAGCAATCCCTGGCTAGCGGGGACCTACGAGCAGTACTTC CASNPWLAGTYEQYF
TRBJ1-2 TRBV6-6 few . TGTGCCAGCAGTTACTCGCTGACCAGACTTAACTATGGCTACACCTTC CASSYSLTRLNYGYTF
TRBJ1-1 TRBV19 . . TGTGCCAGTAGTATAGCTGGTAGCGGCACTGAAGCTTTCTTT CASSIAGSGTEAFF
TRBJ1-1 TRBV5-4 few . TGTGCCAGCAGCCAGACAGGTACCTCAGAAGCTTTCTTT CASSQTGTSEAFF
TRBJ2-6 TRBV28 . . TGTGCCAGCACAGGGTTAGGGGCCAACGTCCTGACTTTC CASTGLGANVLTF
TRBJ2-1 TRBV30 . . TGTGCCTGTCGGGCCGGGGGTAACTACAATGAGCAGTTCTTC CACRAGGNYNEQFF
TRBJ2-2 TRBV7-9 once TRBD2 TGTGCCAGCAGCGCGGGACTAGCGGGAGCGTACGGGGAGCTGTTTTTT CASSAGLAGAYGELFF
TRBJ1-6 TRBV4-3 few TRBD1 TGCGCCAGCAGCCGCACCGGGACAGGGACATTTTCACCCCTCCACTTT CASSRTGTGTFSPLHF
TRBJ2-7 TRBV9 . . TGTGCCAGCAGCGTAGATCCAGGGTATCAGGAGCAGTACTTC CASSVDPGYQEQYF
TRBJ2-1 TRBV9 . TRBD2 TGTGCCAGCAGCGTTGATGGGACTAGCGGGAATGAGCAGTTCTTC CASSVDGTSGNEQFF
TRBJ2-1 TRBV7-2 . TRBD2 TGTGCCAGCAGTAGTTCGGGGGGGCCCCATGAGCAGTTCTTC CASSSSGGPHEQFF
TRBJ1-1 TRBV29-1 . . TGCAGCGTTGAAACACAGAAGAACACTGAAGCTTTCTTT CSVETQKNTEAFF
TRBJ1-2 TRBV6-1 once TRBD1 TGTGCCAGCAGTGAAGTGATCGACAGGGGCTTTGGGGCCTTC CASSEVIDRGFGAF
TRBJ2-2 TRBV4-3 few . TGCGCCAGCAGCCAAGATAGGCGGCCCGGGGAGCTGTTTTTT CASSQDRRPGELFF
TRBJ2-2 TRBV7-2 . . TGTGCCAGCAGATTTGACAGGAACACCGGGGAGCTGTTTTTT CASRFDRNTGELFF
TRBJ2-7 TRBV19 . TRBD1 TGTGCCAGTAGTATAGTGGGGGACAGGGGCCCCTACGAGCAGTACTTC CASSIVGDRGPYEQYF
TRBJ2-7 TRBV7-2 . . TGTGCCAGCAGCTTAGTCGGAAGGCGGACCTACGAGCAGTACTTC CASSLVGRRTYEQYF
TRBJ2-7 TRBV11-2 . . TGTGCCAGCAGCTTAACGGGAAAACCCTACGAGCAGTACTTC CASSLTGKPYEQYF
TRBJ2-1 TRBV14 . . TGTGCCAGCAGCCAAGATAGGAGACTGCAGTTCTTC CASSQDRRLQFF
TRBJ1-1 TRBV29-1 . TRBD1 TGCAGCGCCGGGACAGGGAGCACTGAAGCTTTCTTT CSAGTGSTEAFF
TRBJ2-2 TRBV13 few . TGTGCCAGCACCGCGGACAAAAACACCGGGGAGCTGTTTTTT CASTADKNTGELFF
TRBJ1-2 TRBV11-1 . TRBD1 TGTGCCAGCAGCTACCTCACAGGGGCGCCCTATGGCTACACCTTC CASSYLTGAPYGYTF
TRBJ2-1 TRBV19 . . TGTGCCAGTAGTATTCCCCCAGCGCCGAGCAATGAGCAGTTCTTC CASSIPPAPSNEQFF
TRBJ2-5 TRBV4-2 few TRBD2 TGTGCCAGCAGCCAACGACTAGCGGAGTACCAAGAGACCCAGTACTTC CASSQRLAEYQETQYF
TRBJ1-4 TRBV7-9 . TRBD1 TGTGCCAGCAGCTTAGCGGCAGGGGGAATTGAAAAACTGTTTTTT CASSLAAGGIEKLFF
TRBJ1-2 TRBV7-9 few . TGTGCCAGCAGTCAAGGGGTCGGTACTAACTATGGCTACACCTTC CASSQGVGTNYGYTF
TRBJ2-7 TRBV5-8 . TRBD2 TGTGCCAGCAGCGGACTAGCGGGAGGAAACTCCTACGAGCAGTACTTC CASSGLAGGNSYEQYF
TRBJ2-7 TRBV4-3 . . TGCGCCAGCAGCCAAGAGCCTCGGGAGGAGCAGTACTTC CASSQEPREEQYF
TRBJ2-1 TRBV25-1 . TRBD2 TGTGCCAGCCTTCCTAGGGTAGCGGGGGGGGTCAATGAGCAGTTCTTC CASLPRVAGGVNEQFF
TRBJ2-3 TRBV4-2 few . TGTGCCAGCAGCCAAGAGGCGTCAGGGTCGCAGTATTTT CASSQEASGSQYF
TRBJ1-2 TRBV29-1 . TRBD1 TGCAGCGCCGGGACAGGGGCTTACACCTTC CSAGTGAYTF
TRBJ1-4 TRBV6-5 . . TGTGCCAGCAGTTCGGTTACAACTAATGAAAAACTGTTTTTT CASSSVTTNEKLFF
TRBJ1-1 TRBV29-1 few TRBD1 TGCAGCGTAGACAGGGCCACTGAAGCTTTCTTT CSVDRATEAFF
TRBJ2-1 TRBV7-9 . TRBD2 TGTGCCGCGCGGACTAGCGGGGGCCATGAGCAGTTCTTC CAARTSGGHEQFF
TRBJ1-1 TRBV7-9 . TRBD1 TGTGCCAGCAGAGGACAGGGGGCGCGGGCTTTCTTT CASRGQGARAFF
TRBJ2-7 TRBV6-5 . . TGTGCCAGCAGATCGACAGCCTACGAGCAGTACTTC CASRSTAYEQYF